This T cell receptor beta chain was obtained from a study of vaccination effects on CD4 cells after COVID-19. Note on this clone: What it recognizes is unknown. This specimen includes other DNA sequences encoding the same CDR3.

Antigen-specific CD4+ T cells were expanded (with viral peptide pools) by the ViraFEST assay ahead of sequencing. An approximately 10-day culture period preceded the isolation of CD4+ T cells. Using immunoSEQ multiplex PCR, the repertoire was profiled, and TCRdb retains in-frame clones only, with some absent. The sample lists under 80,000 clones, around 74% occurring once. The receptor was derived from a human donor who received a COVID-19 vaccine. This specimen was CD4+ T cells from PBMCs cultured with HCoV-229E spike peptides, taken before COVID-19 vaccination.

The DNA for the CDR3 is TGTGCCAGCAGCCTCGGACAGGGAAATTCACCCCTCCACTTT. Translating gives CASSLGQGNSPLHF. The genes are TRBV3-1 (or the pseudogene TRBV3-2) and TRBJ1-6; 8 positions match TRBD1. Per the germline V gene, CDR1 is LGHDT and CDR2 is YNNKEL (reference sequence). The CDR3 sequence is 14 residues long. Trimming at V came to 4 bases and at J to 7 bases, leaving 3 bases not matched to a gene.